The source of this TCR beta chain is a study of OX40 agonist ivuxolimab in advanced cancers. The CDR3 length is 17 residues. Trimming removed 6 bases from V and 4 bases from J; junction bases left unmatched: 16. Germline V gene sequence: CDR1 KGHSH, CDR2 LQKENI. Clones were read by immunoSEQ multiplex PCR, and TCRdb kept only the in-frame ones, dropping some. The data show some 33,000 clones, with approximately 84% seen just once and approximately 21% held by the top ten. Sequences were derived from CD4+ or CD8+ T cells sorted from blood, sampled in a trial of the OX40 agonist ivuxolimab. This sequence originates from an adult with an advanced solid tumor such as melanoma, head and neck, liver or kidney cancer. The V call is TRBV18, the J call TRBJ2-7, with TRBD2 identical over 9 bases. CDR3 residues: CASSPPDGPAGGYEQYF. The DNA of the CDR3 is TGTGCCAGCTCGCCCCCGGATGGCCCCGCGGGAGGGTACGAGCAGTACTTC.